This record covers a single T cell receptor beta chain. This clonotype was picked up many times. The antigen it binds to is not known. There are no base qualities to consult, and no much larger clone falls within one base. The source of the sample is a study of blood T cells in healthy people across ages (dated by TCRdb to between 2014 and 2017). Regarding the complete study: In model experiments, roughly one uniquely barcoded TCR beta cDNA molecule per two T cells was captured by template switching. The study measured age-related changes in TCR beta repertoire diversity using deep sequencing normalized with unique cDNA molecular identifiers. The donors were split into four age groups: young (average 16 years), middle-aged (around 40), aged (more than 55) and long-lived (approximately 80). To avoid experimental bias, donors of different ages were distributed randomly across sequencing lanes. Two additional independent replicas of 1 million unique cDNA reads from the same blood draw were analyzed for two donors (one aged 18 to 30 and one aged 80 or older).

Broad study findings and their caveats: The CMV infection status of donors was not known, potentially confounding age-related changes in expanded clonotypes. Estimates of total diversity based on one million sequenced T cells were considered lower bounds and underestimates. Compared with the aged group, more naive CD4+ T cells, fewer expanded clones and increased TCR diversity were shown by the long-lived group, suggesting age selection. The percentage of naive T cells measured by flow cytometry correlated strongly with observed TCR beta diversity. Observed TCR beta diversity per million T cells fell roughly linearly with age, and a significant reduction was already apparent by age around 40. Since profiling was done on bulk unsorted PBMCs, naive and antigen-experienced compartments could not be conclusively compared.

Libraries were made using 5' RACE. The reads were generated on an Illumina HiSeq 2500. A second PCR of roughly 7 to 12 cycles was performed with a sample-barcoded 5' primer and a J-beta primer mix. Each TCR beta cDNA molecule received a unique molecular identifier from a template-switch 5' adaptor carrying 12 random nucleotides. At least 2.5 million CDR3-containing paired-end reads were obtained from each sample. First-strand cDNA was synthesized from all RNA with the Mint cDNA synthesis kit, primed by a TRBC-specific oligonucleotide. Following uracil-DNA glycosylase treatment, a first 18-cycle PCR with universal primers M1SS and BC2_uni_R was performed on all cDNA. As for how the authors treated the data: For normalization, 1 million high-quality reads were randomly selected from each sample, with every read carrying a distinct molecular identifier. Instead of being binned into consensus sequences, reads that shared molecular identifiers were thrown out. MiTCR, run with a Q25 quality threshold and the strictest error-elimination algorithm, handled CDR3 identification, clonotype clustering and error correction. A nonparametric unseen species model with Euler transformation was used to estimate a lower bound on total TCR beta diversity. Through fastp at Q25 and MiXCR, TCRdb rebuilt clones from the public reads, retaining in-frame beta chains. Each CDR3 protein gets just one entry, which takes the most common genes and DNA from the rows behind it. TCRdb assigned the V and J calls; the authors' analysis was not used. The sample records hundreds of thousands of distinct CDR3 sequences, around 26% of which are singletons. In total, the top ten clones hold roughly 17% of the sample.

V drops 4 bases and J drops 7 bases, leaving 16 bases in between. According to the germline V gene (reference sequence), CDR1 reads PRHDT and CDR2 reads FYEKMQ. The CDR3 runs 14 residues from the cysteine to the phenylalanine. The only DNA kept is the CDR3, 42 bases in frame from the first base. The 35 to 40 donors, aged about 6 to 95 years, were systemically healthy Caucasian individuals from Russia. Approximately 9 milliliters of peripheral blood were collected from each donor into EDTA-treated Vacutainer tubes. PBMCs were isolated by Ficoll-Paque density-gradient centrifugation, with at least 7 million obtained per sample. Trizol reagent was used to extract total RNA from PBMCs, with at least 5 micrograms per sample. The percentages of naive CD45RAhigh/CD27high T cells were determined by flow cytometry on a PBMC aliquot from every donor.

Sequencing was done on a sample of blood. This sequence uses TRBV13 and TRBJ2-5, with no reliable assignment of the D segment. The source of this sequence is an elderly woman in good health. DNA sequence: TGTGCCAGCAGCTCGACCCGGTTATCGGGGACCCAGTACTTC. Its translation is CASSSTRLSGTQYF.